This T cell receptor (beta chain) was found in a study of Graves' ophthalmopathy and Graves' hyperthyroidism. Study-level background: Peripheral blood sampling preceded any treatment and occurred at initial diagnosis.

Comments on this clonotype: Its antigen is currently unknown.

Study observations and caveats: This model predicted ophthalmopathy progression (sensitivity 70% to 71%, specificity 72% to 85%). In blood appeared most of the expanded thyroid clonotypes whose frequency exceeded 0.001.

TCR beta CDR3 regions were amplified from RNA transcripts. First-round RT-PCR relied on HTBI primers, and a second-round multiplex PCR came next. Each CDR3 protein gets one entry after TCRdb re-called the multiplex PCR reads with MiXCR. The sample yields hundreds of thousands of distinct CDR3 sequences, roughly 41% seen once. The CDR3 runs to 15 residues. Per the germline V gene, CDR1 is SGHRS and CDR2 is YFSETQ. V lost 4 bases, J lost 4 bases, and 17 bases lay in between. Input material: peripheral blood. V gene TRBV5-1 combines with J gene TRBJ1-1, with D perhaps TRBD1 (5 bases). This sequence originates from an adult man with Graves' ophthalmopathy. CDR3 loop: CASSPGLLMSTEAFF. CDR3 in DNA: TGCGCCAGCAGCCCGGGACTCTTGATGAGCACTGAAGCTTTCTTT.